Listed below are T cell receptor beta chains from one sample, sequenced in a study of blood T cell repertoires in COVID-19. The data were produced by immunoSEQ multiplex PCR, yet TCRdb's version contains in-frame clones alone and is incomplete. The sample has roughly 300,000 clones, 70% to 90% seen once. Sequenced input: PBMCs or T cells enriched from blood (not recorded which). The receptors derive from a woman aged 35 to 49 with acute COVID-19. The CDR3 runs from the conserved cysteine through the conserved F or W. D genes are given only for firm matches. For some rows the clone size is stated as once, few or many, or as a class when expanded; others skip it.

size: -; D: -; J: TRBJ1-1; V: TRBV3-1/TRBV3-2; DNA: TGTGCCAGCAGCCAGAAAGGACGGGGTTTCTTT; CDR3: CASSQKGRGFF
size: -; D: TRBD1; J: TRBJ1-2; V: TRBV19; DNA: TGTGCCACTCAACAGGGGGCGGTCTCAGGAAATGGCTACACCTTC; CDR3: CATQQGAVSGNGYTF
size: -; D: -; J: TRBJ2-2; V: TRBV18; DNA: TGTGCCAGCTCGCCGGGACACCCGCGAGGGGAGCTGTTTTTT; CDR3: CASSPGHPRGELFF
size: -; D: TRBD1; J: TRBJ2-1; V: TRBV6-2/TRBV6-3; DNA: TGTGCCAGCAGTTACTCGTGGACAGGGAAGAATGAGCAGTTCTTC; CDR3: CASSYSWTGKNEQFF
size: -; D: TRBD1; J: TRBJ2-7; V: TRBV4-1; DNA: TGCGCCAGCAGCCAAGTCGACAGGGGCCCCTACGAGCAGTACTTC; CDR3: CASSQVDRGPYEQYF
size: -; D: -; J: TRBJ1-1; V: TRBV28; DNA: TGTGCCAGCAGTCCCCAAGGAGATCCCCCCACTGAAGCTTTCTTT; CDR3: CASSPQGDPPTEAFF
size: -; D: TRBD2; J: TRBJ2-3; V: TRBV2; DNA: TGTGCCAGCAAGACTAGCGTGAGCACAGATACGCAGTATTTT; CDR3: CASKTSVSTDTQYF
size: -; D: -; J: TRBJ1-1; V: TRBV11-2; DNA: TGTGCCAGCAGCTTAGGGTCAGTGAACACTGAAGCTTTCTTT; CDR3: CASSLGSVNTEAFF
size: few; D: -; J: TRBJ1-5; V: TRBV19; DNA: TGTGCCAGTAGCAGCGGCAGAAATAATCAGCCCCAGCATTTT; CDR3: CASSSGRNNQPQHF
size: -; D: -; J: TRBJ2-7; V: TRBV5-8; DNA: TGTGCCAGCAGCTTATGGGGGGGGCCCTCCTACGAGCAGTACTTC; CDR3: CASSLWGGPSYEQYF
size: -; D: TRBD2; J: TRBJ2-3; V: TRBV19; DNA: TGTGCCAGTCGGGGACTAGCGGGAGGATTCACAGATACGCAGTATTTT; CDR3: CASRGLAGGFTDTQYF
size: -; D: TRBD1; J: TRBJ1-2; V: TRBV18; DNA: TGTGCCAGCTCACCCTTCACAGGGGAAAGTTTCTCAGGTGGCTACACCTTC; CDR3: CASSPFTGESFSGGYTF
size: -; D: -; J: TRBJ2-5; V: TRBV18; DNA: TGTGCCAGCGCCGGGTGGCAAGAGACCCAGTACTTC; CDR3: CASAGWQETQYF
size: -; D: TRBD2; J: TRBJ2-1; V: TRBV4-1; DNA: TGCGCCAGCAGCCAACCACTAGCGGCACTCCCCCCACCGTTCTTC; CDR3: CASSQPLAALPPPFF
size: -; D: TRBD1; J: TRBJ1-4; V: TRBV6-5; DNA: TGTGCCAGCAGCTACTCCTGGACAGGGAGTTTTGAAAAACTGTTTTTT; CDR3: CASSYSWTGSFEKLFF
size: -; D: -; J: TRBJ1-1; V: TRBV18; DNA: TGTGCCAGCCAGGGAGGAAACACGAACACTGAAGCTTTCTTT; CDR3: CASQGGNTNTEAFF
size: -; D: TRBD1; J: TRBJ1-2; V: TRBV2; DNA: TGTGCCAGCAGTGAAGGGGACAGGGCTGGCTACACCTTC; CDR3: CASSEGDRAGYTF
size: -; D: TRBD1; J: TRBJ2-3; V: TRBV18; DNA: TGTGCCAGCTCACCATCCGGGACAGCCCTCCCCCAGGACACAGATACGCAGTATTTT; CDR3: CASSPSGTALPQDTDTQYF
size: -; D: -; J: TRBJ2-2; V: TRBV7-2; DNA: TGTGCCAGCAGCTTAGACGGTCTCCCTGACGGGGAGCTGTTTTTT; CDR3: CASSLDGLPDGELFF
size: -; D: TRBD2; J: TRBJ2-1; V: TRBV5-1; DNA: TGCGCCAGCAGCGACATGGCGGGGGGCCACGGTGAGCAGTTCTTC; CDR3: CASSDMAGGHGEQFF
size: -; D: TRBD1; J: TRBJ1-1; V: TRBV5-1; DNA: TGCGCCAGCAAAGCCGGGACAGGGGAATTTGAAGCTTTCTTT; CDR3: CASKAGTGEFEAFF
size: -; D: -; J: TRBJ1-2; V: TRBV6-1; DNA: TGTGCCAGCAGTCCAAACCAAGTGGGGGCGGGCTACACCTTC; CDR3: CASSPNQVGAGYTF
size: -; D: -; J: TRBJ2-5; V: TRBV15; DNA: TGTGCCACCAGCACACAAAGTCTCGTAGAGACCCAGTACTTC; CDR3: CATSTQSLVETQYF
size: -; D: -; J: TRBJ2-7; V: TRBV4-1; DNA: TGCGCCAGCAGCCAAGATAGTTACAGGGATGTAACCTACGAGCAGTACTTC; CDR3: CASSQDSYRDVTYEQYF